This T cell receptor beta chain was sequenced during a study of blood T cells in healthy people across ages. This CDR3 is built from 14 residues. Germline-derived CDR1 and CDR2 are SEHNR and FQNEAQ (reference sequence). The use of a sample-barcoded 5' primer and a J-beta primer mix characterized a second PCR of roughly 6 to 11 cycles. In TCRdb, the 5' RACE reads were re-called with MiXCR into one record per CDR3 protein. The sample lists hundreds of thousands of distinct CDR3 sequences, 49% seen once, with 30% to 40% in the top ten. The rearrangement links TRBV7-9 to TRBJ2-5, with TRBD1 matching over 10 bases. The J call may be in error: the DNA end matches TRBJ2-7 better. The receptor was isolated from a woman aged 55-70 years in good health. The sequencing input was blood. In DNA, the CDR3 is TGTGCCAGCAGCTTGGGACAGGGGACGGACGAGCAGTACTTC. This sequence encodes CASSLGQGTDEQYF.